Each of the 14 T cell receptor beta chains below was sequenced from the same sample in a study of metastatic and nonmetastatic thyroid tumors. MiXCR re-clonotyped the PCR reads for TCRdb. The sample has just over 30,000 clones, approximately 19% seen once; the top ten hold 22%. All patients were untreated before thyroid surgery. Sample: blood. The receptor set was obtained from a female donor with papillary thyroid cancer or a benign thyroid nodule (not recorded which). Some clones in this sample may be carry-over from other donors' samples.

This clone was counted many times. This chain connects TRBV7-9 to TRBJ1-2; 8 bases fit TRBD1. J was trimmed by 8 bases and V by 5 bases; bases with no gene match: 7. This CDR3 region has 13 residues. CDR1 and CDR2 from the germline V gene are SEHNR and FQNEAQ (reference sequence). CDR3 residues: CASSMGQATGYTF. In nucleotides, the CDR3 is TGTGCCAGCAGCATGGGACAGGCGACCGGCTACACCTTC.

This clone was seen at least ten times. The gene calls are TRBV5-1 and TRBJ1-1, with D hard to call. V was cut by 2 bases and J by 0 bases, with 5 bases left in between. The CDR3 extends over 13 amino acids. Germline CDR1 SGHRS, CDR2 YFSETQ. Here the CDR3 reads CASSFEMNTEAFF. In DNA, the CDR3 is TGCGCCAGCAGCTTCGAGATGAACACTGAAGCTTTCTTT.

The sample holds many counts of this clone. The V and J genes are TRBV11-2 and TRBJ2-7; possibly TRBD1 for D (5 bases). The ends were cut back, 1 base at V and 5 bases at J, with 6 bases in the middle. CDR3 length: 12 amino acids. Germline V gene lookup returns CDR1 SGHAT and CDR2 FQNNGV. The CDR3 coding sequence is TGTGCCAGCAGCTTAGTACAGGACGAGCAGTACTTC. It translates to CASSLVQDEQYF.

In this sample, this clone turned up many times. The chain couples TRBV11-2 to TRBJ1-1; D remains ambiguous. Germline V gene data show CDR1 as SGHAT and CDR2 as FQNNGV. This CDR3 is 15 amino acids long. The V gene lost 2 bases and the J gene lost 1 base, with 11 bases spanning the gap. The CDR3 region has the DNA TGTGCCAGCAGCTTATGGGCGATTTCGAACACTGAAGCTTTCTTT. Translation gives CASSLWAISNTEAFF.

The sample holds many counts of this clone. V usage is TRBV29-1 and J usage is TRBJ2-3; TRBD1 is a possible D gene (6 bases). The CDR3 runs 12 residues. CDR1 and CDR2 from the germline V gene are SQVTM and ANQGSEA. V lost 4 bases and J 4 bases, leaving 9 bases between the germline ends. CDR3 in amino acids: CSVGTAPDTQYF. The CDR3 region has the DNA TGCAGCGTTGGGACAGCACCAGATACGCAGTATTTT.

This clone has ten or more counts. The CDR3 nucleotides read TGTGCCAGCAGCTTTCTAGCCCGAGAAACCCAGTACTTC. This gives the protein CASSFLARETQYF. The chain joins TRBV7-2 to TRBJ2-5, with D tentatively TRBD2 (5 bases). Germline V gene data show CDR1 as SGHTA and CDR2 as FQGNSA. The CDR3 covers 13 residues. The V end lost 3 bases, the J end lost 8 bases, and 13 bases lay between the germline ends.

This clone occurred many times. This chain connects TRBV6-5 to TRBJ2-4, with D perhaps matching TRBD2 (5 bases). V lost 0 bases and J lost 0, with 6 bases in between. The CDR3 spans 15 residues. CDR1 and CDR2 (germline): MNHEY, SVGAGI. CDR3 in amino acids: CASSYSDLAKNIQYF. Here the CDR3 DNA reads TGTGCCAGCAGTTACTCGGACTTAGCCAAAAACATTCAGTACTTC.

Ten or more counts support this clone. The chain uses TRBV7-2 and TRBJ2-3; D is unresolved. V lost 6 bases to trimming and J lost 0 bases, with 10 bases between them. There are 14 residues in the CDR3. The V gene's germline CDR1 is SGHTA and CDR2 FQGNSA. The CDR3 reads CASRPGRSTDTQYF. The CDR3, as DNA: TGTGCCAGCAGACCAGGACGGAGCACAGATACGCAGTATTTT.

This clone was counted at least ten times. This chain connects TRBV11-2 to TRBJ2-7; the match to TRBD1 covers 9 bases. V trimming: 5 bases; J trimming: 2 bases; junction bases outside the gene matches: 4. Germline-derived CDR1 and CDR2 are SGHAT and FQNNGV. CDR3 size: 14 residues. The CDR3 loop is CASSKGQGAYEQYF. In DNA, the CDR3 is TGTGCCAGCAGCAAGGGACAGGGAGCCTACGAGCAGTACTTC.

This clone is medium-sized in the sample. This chain connects TRBV6-1 to TRBJ2-2; TRBD1 aligns across 7 bases. Germline CDR1 is MNHNS and CDR2 is SASEGT. The CDR3 consists of 14 residues. The trim removed 6 bases at V and 1 base at J, leaving 2 bases unmatched. The CDR3 coding sequence is TGTGCCAGCAGGGGGACAGTGAACACCGGGGAGCTGTTTTTT. This encodes CASRGTVNTGELFF.

This clone was recorded a few times. A much larger clonotype is one base distant, so this may be a read error. Other DNA sequences from this sample encode an identical CDR3 as well. The genes are TRBV18 and TRBJ1-3; D unresolved. The germline gives CDR1 KGHSH, CDR2 LQKENI. CDR3 length: 17 residues. As DNA, the CDR3 is TGCGCCAGCTCAACGGGGAGCCACGACCGTTCTGGAAACACCATATATTTT. This translates into CASSTGSHDRSGNTIYF.

This clone was observed at least ten times. The chain links TRBV7-8 to TRBJ1-1; D may be TRBD1 (6 bases). There are 13 residues in the CDR3. The V end was cut by 2 bases, the J end by 6 bases, with 10 bases between. CDR1 SGHVS and CDR2 FQNEAQ come from the germline V gene. CDR3 protein: CASSLREGAEAFF. CDR3 sequence (DNA): TGTGCCAGCAGCTTACGGGAGGGGGCTGAAGCTTTCTTT.

This chain uses TRBV7-2 with TRBJ2-1; a weak D match, TRBD2 (6 bases). Trimming removed 6 bases from V and 8 bases from J, with 17 bases in between. The CDR3 has 14 amino acids. The germline CDR1 and CDR2 sequences are SGHTA and FQGNSA. The CDR3 sequence: CASSSRIADHEQFF. The CDR3 nucleotides read TGTGCCAGCAGTTCGAGAATAGCGGACCATGAGCAGTTCTTC. Full variable domain (rest looked up from reference TRBV7-2 and TRBJ2-1): GAGVSQSPSNKVTEKGKDVELRCDPISGHTALYWYRQSLGQGLEFLIYFQGNSAPDKSGLPSDRFSAERTGGSVSTLTIQRTQQEDSAVYLCASSSRIADHEQFFGPGTRLTVL.

The chain joins TRBV6-1 to TRBJ1-6; D is unresolved. CDR1 is MNHNS, CDR2 SASEGT, per germline. This CDR3 is built from 11 residues. V lost 6 bases to trimming and J lost 11 bases, with 8 bases between them. In DNA form, the CDR3 reads TGTGCCAGCAGCCTCCGGCCACCCCTCCACTTT. Protein sequence: CASSLRPPLHF.